This T cell receptor beta chain comes out of a study of T cell repertoires in cytomegalovirus infection (dated by TCRdb to between 2018 and 2021). Study-wide context: Donor HLA type was relevant to the analysis, because carriage of CMV infection together with the matching HLA type was indicated by public TCR beta signatures. Study-wide conclusions, independent of this receptor: The ex vivo response was dominated by HLA-C-restricted CMV-specific TCR beta clonotypes, which also provided the single most frequent clonotype in two of eight donors. In both this cohort and an independent cohort of over 350 donors, the cumulative frequency of public TCR beta family members distinguished carriers of CMV infection plus the relevant HLA type.

This clonotype has just a few counts. Its antigen is unknown. No base qualities exist here, and no much larger clone lies one base off it. Sequences LGHNA (CDR1) and YNFKEQ (CDR2) are obtained from the germline V gene. From its cysteine to its phenylalanine, the CDR3 spans 16 amino acids. The kept DNA is CDR3 alone, 48 bases in frame from the first base. The germline V end is reduced by 0 bases and the J end by 8 bases; junction bases left unmatched: 8. Instrument on record: Illumina HiSeq 1500. TCRdb reanalyzed the raw reads on its own, using fastp at Q25 for trimming and MiXCR for clone calling, and kept in-frame beta chains. Each CDR3 protein gets just one entry, which takes the most common genes and DNA from the rows behind it. Recorded for this sample are around 310,000 distinct CDR3 sequences; under 20% of them occurred a single time. The top ten clones comprise more than 10% of the sample.

The chain is assembled from TRBV4-2 and TRBJ2-4; TRBD2 agrees with 9 junctional bases. The sample comprised PBMCs. The receptor's source is a human donor in good health (CMV status not recorded). Some clones in this sample may be carry-over from other donors' samples. The CDR3 has the sequence CASSQDRGAGGDIQYF. The nucleotide sequence is given as TGTGCCAGCAGCCAAGATCGGGGGGCGGGGGGGGACATTCAGTACTTC.